This T cell receptor (beta chain) was observed in a study of blood T cell repertoires in COVID-19 (dated by TCRdb to the early 2020s). For the wider study: The collaborator samples originated in the United States, Italy and Spain and spanned the acute and convalescent phases of COVID-19. The prospective study material was composed of cDNA or gDNA derived from T cells, B-cell-depleted T cells, or PBMCs. Subjects who had been exposed to COVID-19, were actively infected with it, or had recovered from it provided the deeply sampled blood TCRbeta repertoires that made up the dataset. The repertoires were released in a freely available public database intended as a resource for research on the immune response to SARS-CoV-2. The samples were drawn from two sources: the first 160 participants of the ongoing ImmuneRACE study, and some 1,300 subjects contributed by 6 global collaborators. Sample metadata almost always included a de-identified subject ID, COVID-19 status, age in years and sex. Where available, HLA class I and class II types were taken from metadata supplied by the sample provider and were not determined by assay-based typing. Broad study findings and their caveats: How much clinical and demographic metadata was included differed by source and by participant, and the metadata was provided uncurated.

Participants in the prospective study were aged about 18 to 89 years, lived in about two dozen United States geographic areas, and enrolled through a virtual design. Cohort assignment in the prospective study relied on participant-reported clinical history from a screening survey and a study questionnaire. Exposed participants had been in contact with someone with a PCR-confirmed or clinician-diagnosed COVID-19 case within 2 weeks of study entry. Mobile phlebotomists in the prospective study collected whole blood, serum and a nasopharyngeal or oropharyngeal swab from every participant. Additional blood draws and questionnaires over an approximately two-month period could optionally be provided by prospective study participants. Before DNA extraction, blood samples from the prospective study were shipped at room temperature or frozen. TCRbeta CDR3 regions were amplified from genomic DNA by means of the immunoSEQ Assay, a bias-controlled multiplex PCR. The source study handled its data this way. Nucleated cell counts per sample were estimated from amplification of reference gene primers within the assay. To quantify the absolute abundance of each unique TCRbeta CDR3 rearrangement, sequence reads were collapsed and filtered. Productive Simpson clonality was computed per sample as the square root of Simpson's diversity index over productive rearrangements. This immuneACCESS table, as held by TCRdb, lists in-frame sequences with V and J called but not all clones. Of the missing ones, under half trace to an unresolved V gene in checked studies; the others have no known cause. The V and J calls and clone size were taken over from that table, and D and trimming were inferred from the DNA. The sample table records some 300,000 clones; just under 90% of these occur just once. The ten largest make up 2.5% to 3.5% of the sample.

V loses 3 bases, J loses 8 bases, and the germline ends lie 10 bases apart. The germline V gene provides CDR1 MDHEN and CDR2 SYDVKM. There are 12 amino acids in the CDR3, from cysteine to phenylalanine inclusive. Only the CDR3 part of the read is kept: 36 bases, read in frame from the first base. For this clone: It lacks a known antigen. No clone much larger than this one lies a single base away; base qualities are absent.

The chain is encoded by TRBV28 joined to TRBJ1-1, and TRBD1 may be the D gene, going by 5 matching bases. This clonotype was sampled from a woman aged 50 to 65 who had been exposed to COVID-19. Sequencing input: PBMCs or T cells enriched from blood (not recorded which). The nucleotide sequence is given as TGTGCCAGCAGTTTTCGAGACAGCGAAGCTTTCTTT. It translates to CASSFRDSEAFF.